This T cell receptor beta chain was profiled in a study of shared clonotypes between healthy human individuals. The study's findings and limits: Blood alone was sampled, and tissue repertoires likely differ.

Clones were sequenced by immunoSEQ multiplex PCR, and TCRdb holds only the in-frame ones, with some missing. Seen here are roughly 550,000 clones, 95% to 96% observed once, and the top ten hold 0.11%. As defined, naive CD8 cells were CD45RO-negative and positively selected for CCR7, with terminally differentiated effector memory CD45RA+ cells excluded. Donors had no recently reported acute infections or vaccinations and were HIV-negative. Nashville, Tennessee was home to all donors, who were Caucasian adults. On this clone: Its antigen remains unknown.

The sample comprised naive CD8+ T cells sorted from blood. The TCR sequence derives from a woman in her 30s in good health.

This CDR3 is CSAQPQTRSRDEQFF. The CDR3 DNA is TGCAGCGCCCAGCCCCAGACTAGAAGCAGGGATGAGCAGTTCTTC. V usage is TRBV29-1 and J usage is TRBJ2-1, with D possibly being TRBD2 (6 bases). CDR1 SQVTM and CDR2 ANQGSEA come from the germline V gene. The CDR3 is 15 amino acids. The V end lost 7 bases, the J end lost 8 bases, and 24 bases lay between the germline ends.